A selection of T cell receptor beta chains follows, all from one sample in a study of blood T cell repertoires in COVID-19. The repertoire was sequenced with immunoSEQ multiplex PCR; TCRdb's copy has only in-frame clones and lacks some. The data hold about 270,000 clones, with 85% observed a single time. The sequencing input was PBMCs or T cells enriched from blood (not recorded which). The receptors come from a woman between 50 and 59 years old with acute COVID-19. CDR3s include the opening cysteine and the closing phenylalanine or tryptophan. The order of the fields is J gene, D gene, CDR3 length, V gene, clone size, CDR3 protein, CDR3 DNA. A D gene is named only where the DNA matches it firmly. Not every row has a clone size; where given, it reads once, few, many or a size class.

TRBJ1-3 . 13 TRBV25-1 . CASSGTSGNTIYF TGTGCCAGCAGTGGAACATCAGGAAACACCATATATTTT
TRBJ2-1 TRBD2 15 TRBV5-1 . CASSSVAGMNNEQFF TGCGCCAGCAGCTCGGTAGCGGGGATGAACAATGAGCAGTTCTTC
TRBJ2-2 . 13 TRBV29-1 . CSVQEGRTGELFF TGCAGCGTCCAGGAGGGGCGCACCGGGGAGCTGTTTTTT
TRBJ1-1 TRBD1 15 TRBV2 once CASSEFDRANTEAFF TGTGCCAGCAGTGAGTTCGACAGGGCGAACACTGAAGCTTTCTTT
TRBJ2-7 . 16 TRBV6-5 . CASSYSEARTGIEQYF TGTGCCAGCAGTTACTCGGAAGCGCGGACGGGGATCGAGCAGTACTTC
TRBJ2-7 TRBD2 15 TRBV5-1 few CASSHSGGASAEQYF TGCGCCAGCAGCCATAGCGGGGGGGCGTCAGCCGAGCAGTACTTC
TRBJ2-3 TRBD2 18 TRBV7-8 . CASSLGHGAGGTTDTQYF TGTGCCAGCAGCTTAGGACACGGAGCGGGGGGGACCACAGATACGCAGTATTTT
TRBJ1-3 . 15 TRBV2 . CASSEIGTAGNTIYF TGTGCCAGCAGTGAAATCGGCACAGCGGGGAACACCATATATTTT
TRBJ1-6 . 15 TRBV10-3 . CAIRPSDGDNSPLHF TGTGCCATCAGGCCCTCCGACGGAGATAATTCACCCCTCCACTTT
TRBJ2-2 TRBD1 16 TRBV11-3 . CASSVTGTGPGGELFF TGTGCCAGCAGCGTGACCGGGACAGGGCCGGGCGGGGAGCTGTTTTTT
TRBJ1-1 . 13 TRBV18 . CASSQLQGYEAFF TGTGCCAGCTCACAATTACAGGGTTATGAAGCTTTCTTT
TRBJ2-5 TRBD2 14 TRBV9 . CASSGGGMGETQYF TGTGCCAGCAGCGGCGGGGGTATGGGAGAGACCCAGTACTTC
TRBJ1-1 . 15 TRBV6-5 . CASSYSSAANTEAFF TGTGCCAGCAGTTACTCGTCGGCGGCTAACACTGAAGCTTTCTTT
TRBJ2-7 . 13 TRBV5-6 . CASSLNSPYEQYF TGTGCCAGCAGCTTGAACAGTCCCTACGAGCAGTACTTC
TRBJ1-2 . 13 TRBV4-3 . CASRGDLGHGYTF TGCGCCAGCAGGGGGGACTTAGGACATGGCTACACCTTC
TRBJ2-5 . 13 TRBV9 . CASSVAAQETQYF TGTGCCAGCAGCGTGGCGGCTCAAGAGACCCAGTACTTC
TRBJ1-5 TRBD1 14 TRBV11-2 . CASSANRGGQPQHF TGTGCCAGCAGCGCGAACAGGGGAGGACAGCCCCAGCATTTT
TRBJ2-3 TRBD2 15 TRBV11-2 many CASSFGLAESDTQYF TGTGCCAGCAGCTTCGGACTAGCGGAGTCGGATACGCAGTATTTT
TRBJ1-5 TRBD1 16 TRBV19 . CASRAAGTGSNQPQHF TGTGCCAGTAGGGCAGCCGGGACAGGGTCGAATCAGCCCCAGCATTTT
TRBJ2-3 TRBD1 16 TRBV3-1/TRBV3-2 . CASSQPGTGGRDTQYF TGTGCCAGCAGCCAACCTGGGACAGGGGGTAGAGATACGCAGTATTTT
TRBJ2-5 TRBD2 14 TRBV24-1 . CATSDPGREETQYF TGTGCCACCAGTGATCCCGGGAGGGAAGAGACCCAGTACTTC
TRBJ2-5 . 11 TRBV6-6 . CASSRAETQYF TGTGCCAGCAGTAGAGCGGAGACCCAGTACTTC
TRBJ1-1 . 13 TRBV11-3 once CASSFREGAEAFF TGTGCCAGCAGCTTTAGGGAGGGGGCTGAAGCTTTCTTT
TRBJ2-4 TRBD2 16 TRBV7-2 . CASSPSGGFGGNIQYF TGTGCCAGCAGCCCTAGCGGGGGGTTCGGCGGAAACATTCAGTACTTC